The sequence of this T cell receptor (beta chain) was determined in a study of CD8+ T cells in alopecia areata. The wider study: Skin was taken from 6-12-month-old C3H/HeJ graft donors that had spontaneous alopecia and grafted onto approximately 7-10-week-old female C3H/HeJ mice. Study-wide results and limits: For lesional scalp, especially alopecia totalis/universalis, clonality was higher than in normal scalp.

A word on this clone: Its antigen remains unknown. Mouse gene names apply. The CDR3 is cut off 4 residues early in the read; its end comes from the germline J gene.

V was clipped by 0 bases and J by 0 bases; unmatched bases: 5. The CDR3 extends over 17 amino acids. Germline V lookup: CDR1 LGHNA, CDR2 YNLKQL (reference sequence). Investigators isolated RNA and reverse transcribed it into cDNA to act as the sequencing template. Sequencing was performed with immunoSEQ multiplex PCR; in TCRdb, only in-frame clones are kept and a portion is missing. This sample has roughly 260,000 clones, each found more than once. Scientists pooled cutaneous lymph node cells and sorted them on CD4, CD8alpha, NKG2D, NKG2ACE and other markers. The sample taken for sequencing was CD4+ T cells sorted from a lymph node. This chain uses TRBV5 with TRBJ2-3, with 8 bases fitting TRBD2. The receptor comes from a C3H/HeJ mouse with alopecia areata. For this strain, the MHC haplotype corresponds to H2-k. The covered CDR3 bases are TGTGCCAGCAGCCAAGAAATGGGGGGGTATAGTGCAGAA. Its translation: CASSQEMGGYSAE. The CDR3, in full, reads CASSQEMGGYSAETLYF.